Listed below are T cell receptor beta chains from one sample, sequenced in a study of blood T cell repertoires in COVID-19. The repertoire was sequenced with immunoSEQ multiplex PCR; TCRdb's copy has only in-frame clones and lacks some. The sample lists 250,000 or so clones, 70% to 90% occurring once. The sample was peripheral blood. All receptors come from a woman aged 40 to 50 who had recovered from COVID-19. The CDR3 runs from the conserved cysteine through the conserved F or W. A D gene is named only where the DNA matches it firmly. Size tells how often a clone was seen (once, few, many) or the class of an expanded clone, and some rows leave it out.

>TRBV5-1|-|TRBD1|TRBJ1-1
TGCGCCAGCAGCCCACGGACAGGGGAAGCTTTCTTT
CASSPRTGEAFF
>TRBV15|-|TRBD1|TRBJ2-2
TGTGCCACCAGCAGAGATTTGGACAGGGCGAACACCGGGGAGCTGTTTTTT
CATSRDLDRANTGELFF
>TRBV2|-|-|TRBJ1-3
TGTGCCAGCAGGGAGGGACTCTCCTCTGGAAACACCATATATTTT
CASREGLSSGNTIYF
>TRBV5-1|-|TRBD1|TRBJ2-1
TGCGCCAGCAGCTTGATGACAGGGCAGTACAATGAGCAGTTCTTC
CASSLMTGQYNEQFF
>TRBV5-1|-|-|TRBJ2-6
TGCGCCAGCAGCCAGACCACTCGGAGCTCTGGGGCCAACGTCCTGACTTTC
CASSQTTRSSGANVLTF
>TRBV30|-|TRBD1|TRBJ1-1
TGTGCCGGGCAGGGGGGGAACACTGAAGCTTTCTTT
CAGQGGNTEAFF
>TRBV6-5|-|-|TRBJ1-3
TGTGCCAGCAGTCCTACGCGCGCCTCTGGAAACACCATATATTTT
CASSPTRASGNTIYF
>TRBV29-1|-|TRBD2|TRBJ2-1
TGCAGCGTTCCCCCCCCCAGCGGGAACCCCAATGAGCAGTTCTTC
CSVPPPSGNPNEQFF
>TRBV9|-|TRBD2|TRBJ2-1
TGTGCCAGCAGTAGCGGGCTCGGGAATGAGCAGTTCTTC
CASSSGLGNEQFF
>TRBV2|-|TRBD2|TRBJ2-3
TGTGCCACCCCCACCGGGAAGCGGGAGGGCCGGGATACGCAGTATTTT
CATPTGKREGRDTQYF
>TRBV6-6|-|-|TRBJ1-5
TGTGCCAGCAGTTACGCGGGGTCCGGTCAGCCCCAGCATTTT
CASSYAGSGQPQHF
>TRBV19|-|-|TRBJ1-5
TGTGCCACCCAGGGGCCCCCGTTGGATCAGCCCCAGCATTTT
CATQGPPLDQPQHF
>TRBV3-1/TRBV3-2|-|-|TRBJ1-2
TGTGCCAGCAGCCCAACGACAGGCGCAGGGGCCGGCTACACCTTC
CASSPTTGAGAGYTF
>TRBV19|-|TRBD1|TRBJ2-7
TGTGCCAGTAGTCGGGACAGGGGGATCTACGAGCAGTACTTC
CASSRDRGIYEQYF
>TRBV7-9|-|TRBD1|TRBJ1-2
TGTGCCAGCAGCTTAGGATGGGCGGGACAGGGGAACTATGGCTACACCTTC
CASSLGWAGQGNYGYTF
>TRBV24-1|-|TRBD1|TRBJ2-7
TGTGCCACCAGTGACCCGGGACAGGACCGTTACGAGCAGTACTTC
CATSDPGQDRYEQYF
>TRBV30|-|-|TRBJ1-2
TGTGCCTGGAGTCGAACAGGGTGGCCCCTGCCTAACTATGGCTACACCTTC
CAWSRTGWPLPNYGYTF
>TRBV20-1|-|TRBD2|TRBJ2-1
TGCAGTGCTAGTTTCGGACTAGCGGGAGGTGAGCAGTTCTTC
CSASFGLAGGEQFF
>TRBV18|-|TRBD2|TRBJ2-1
TGTGCCAGCTCACCATCCGGGAGGGCCTGGAATGAGCAGTTCTTC
CASSPSGRAWNEQFF
>TRBV15|-|-|TRBJ1-1
TGTGCCACCAGCAGAGGCCCCGGGTCAGTGGGCACTGAAGCTTTCTTT
CATSRGPGSVGTEAFF
>TRBV6-5|-|-|TRBJ2-1
TGTGCCAGCAGTCCTCGGAGCTACAATGAGCAGTTCTTC
CASSPRSYNEQFF
>TRBV6-5|-|-|TRBJ2-3
TGTGCCAGCAGTCCCGGGACAATCAGAACAGATACGCAGTATTTT
CASSPGTIRTDTQYF
>TRBV6-5|-|-|TRBJ1-2
TGTGCCAGCAGCCCCCGCGACACCTATGGCTACACCTTC
CASSPRDTYGYTF
>TRBV3-1/TRBV3-2|once|-|TRBJ2-1
TGTGCCAGCAGCCCACGTATCGGGAGCTCCTACAATGAGCAGTTCTTC
CASSPRIGSSYNEQFF
>TRBV7-6|-|TRBD2|TRBJ2-2
TGTGCCAGCAGCTTAGGGGTAGCGGGCACCGGGGAGCTGTTTTTT
CASSLGVAGTGELFF
>TRBV6-6|-|-|TRBJ1-5
TGTGCCAGCAGACCAGGGTCCCTCTTTAGCAATCAGCCCCAGCATTTT
CASRPGSLFSNQPQHF
>TRBV7-9|-|-|TRBJ1-3
TGTGCCAGCAGCTTAGCGGTAGGGGCGGTGAATACTGGAAACACCATATATTTT
CASSLAVGAVNTGNTIYF
>TRBV15|-|TRBD1|TRBJ1-2
TGTGCCACCAGCAGAGATGGGGCAGGGGGCCCAGCTAACTATGGCTACACCTTC
CATSRDGAGGPANYGYTF
>TRBV14|-|-|TRBJ2-3
TGTGCCAGCAGCCAAGATTGGCCGGGGGGCACAGATACGCAGTATTTT
CASSQDWPGGTDTQYF
>TRBV2|-|TRBD2|TRBJ2-1
TGTGCCACCCAGACTAGCGTGCAGTTCTTC
CATQTSVQFF
>TRBV7-8|-|TRBD1|TRBJ1-1
TGTGCCAGCAGCTCCCAGGGACAGGGAGGGACTGAAGCTTTCTTT
CASSSQGQGGTEAFF
>TRBV29-1|once|-|TRBJ1-1
TGCTGCGGACAGCAGGCCACTGAAGCTTTCTTT
CCGQQATEAFF
>TRBV18|-|-|TRBJ1-2
TGTGCCAGCTCACCGGAGAGGGATGGCTACACCTTC
CASSPERDGYTF
>TRBV7-2|-|-|TRBJ1-3
TGTGCCAGCACCCCCCAGGGGAGCTCTGGAAACACCATATATTTT
CASTPQGSSGNTIYF
>TRBV27|-|TRBD2|TRBJ2-1
TGTGCCAGCAGTTTTTTTGGGACTAGCGGGATTATTGAGCAGTTCTTC
CASSFFGTSGIIEQFF
>TRBV7-9|-|-|TRBJ2-3
TGTGCCAGCAGCCCGATGGGGCGGGGAGGCACAGATACGCAGTATTTT
CASSPMGRGGTDTQYF
>TRBV4-3|-|-|TRBJ2-4
TGCGCCAGCAGCCAAGATTTCCGGGGGGCCGCGGGTCAGTACTTC
CASSQDFRGAAGQYF
>TRBV5-6|-|-|TRBJ1-3
TGTGCCAGCAGCTTGGGGTCCGACAGGCTGAGCTCTGGAAACACCATATATTTT
CASSLGSDRLSSGNTIYF
>TRBV7-3|-|-|TRBJ2-2
TGTGCCAGCAGCCGGACAAACACCGGGGAGCTGTTTTTT
CASSRTNTGELFF
>TRBV19|-|TRBD2|TRBJ2-1
TGTGCCAGTAGTACCCTAGCGGGATCCTACAATGAGCAGTTCTTC
CASSTLAGSYNEQFF
>TRBV7-3|-|TRBD2|TRBJ2-5
TGTGCCAGCAGCCAGGGACTAGCCGGGGAGACCCAGTACTTC
CASSQGLAGETQYF
>TRBV30|-|-|TRBJ1-1
TGTGCCTGGAGCTCAATGGGGGGTCACACTGAAGCTTTCTTT
CAWSSMGGHTEAFF
>TRBV6-2/TRBV6-3|-|-|TRBJ2-3
TGTGCCAGCAGCCACCCCTCCGGGAAGTTCCAACCAGATACGCAGTATTTT
CASSHPSGKFQPDTQYF
>TRBV3-1/TRBV3-2|-|-|TRBJ2-5
TGTGCCAGCAGCCAAGGTAGCGGCATCATACAAGAGACCCAGTACTTC
CASSQGSGIIQETQYF
>TRBV5-1|once|-|TRBJ1-2
TGCGCCAGCAGCTTGGAGAGCTACTATGGCTACACCTTC
CASSLESYYGYTF
>TRBV11-2|-|TRBD1|TRBJ1-2
TGTGCCAGCAGGGGGGGCAGGGGGACCAACTATGGCTACACCTTC
CASRGGRGTNYGYTF
>TRBV7-8|-|-|TRBJ2-3
TGTGCCAGCAGCCTACGACAGACGGGAGGCACAGATACGCAGTATTTT
CASSLRQTGGTDTQYF
>TRBV30|-|TRBD2|TRBJ2-2
TGTGCCTGGAGGGTAGTAGCGGGAGCCGGGGAGCTGTTTTTT
CAWRVVAGAGELFF
>TRBV28|-|-|TRBJ1-1
TGTGCCAGCAGCCTTCGGGTCACTGAAGCTTTCTTT
CASSLRVTEAFF
>TRBV5-1|-|-|TRBJ1-3
TGCGCCAGCAGCTTGGGACAGTTTATCTCTGGAAACACCATATATTTT
CASSLGQFISGNTIYF
>TRBV24-1|-|-|TRBJ2-2
TGTGCCACCAGTGACCCTGGGGCAGGGCGGACCGGGGAGCTGTTTTTT
CATSDPGAGRTGELFF
>TRBV19|-|TRBD2|TRBJ2-7
TGTGCCAGTAGTCGACTAGCGGCAAGCTCCTACGAGCAGTACTTC
CASSRLAASSYEQYF
>TRBV7-9|-|-|TRBJ2-4
TGTGCCAGCAGCTTAGAGGGACTGGGGGTGAACATTCAGTACTTC
CASSLEGLGVNIQYF
>TRBV7-3|-|TRBD1|TRBJ2-2
TGTGCCAGCAGCTTACATGCGGACAGGGGGACCACCGGGGAGCTGTTTTTT
CASSLHADRGTTGELFF
>TRBV7-2|-|-|TRBJ1-1
TGTGCCAGCAGCTTAGGAGGGGCACAGGGTTCGAACACTGAAGCTTTCTTT
CASSLGGAQGSNTEAFF
>TRBV4-2|-|TRBD1|TRBJ2-2
TGTGCCAGCAGCCAGAGGAGGTCCGGGACAGAGGACACCGGGGAGCTGTTTTTT
CASSQRRSGTEDTGELFF
>TRBV7-3|-|-|TRBJ2-1
TGTGCCAGCAGCTTAAGAGGGCAGAGCTCCTACAATGAGCAGTTCTTC
CASSLRGQSSYNEQFF
>TRBV19|-|-|TRBJ2-5
TGTGCCAGTAGTATGGGGGGTATGGGTGGAGAGACCCAGTACTTC
CASSMGGMGGETQYF
>TRBV7-9|few|-|TRBJ1-1
TGTGCCAGCAGGCGAGGGGGTAACACTGAAGCTTTCTTT
CASRRGGNTEAFF